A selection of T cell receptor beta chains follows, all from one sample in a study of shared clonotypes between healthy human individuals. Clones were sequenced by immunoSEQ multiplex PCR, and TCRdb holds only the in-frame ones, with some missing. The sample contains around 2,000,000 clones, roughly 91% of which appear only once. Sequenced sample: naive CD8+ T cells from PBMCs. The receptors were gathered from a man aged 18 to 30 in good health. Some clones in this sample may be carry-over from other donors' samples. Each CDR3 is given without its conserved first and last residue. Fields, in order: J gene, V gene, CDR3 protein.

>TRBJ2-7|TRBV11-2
ASSLGPGTGSSYEQY
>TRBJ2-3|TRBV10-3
AISDPVGSTDTQY
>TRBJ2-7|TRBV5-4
ASSQGLAVYEQY
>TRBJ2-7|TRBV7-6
ASSPGPGQGFHEQY
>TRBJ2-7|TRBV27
ASSLRIGQEQY
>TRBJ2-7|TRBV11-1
ASSPRLAGGPGSSYEQY
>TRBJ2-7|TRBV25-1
ASSLEGEQY
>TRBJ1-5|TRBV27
ASSSIRPGPGQPQH
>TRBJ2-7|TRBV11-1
ASSLLAGTRYEQY
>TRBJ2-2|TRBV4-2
ASSHVRGRGLADTGELF
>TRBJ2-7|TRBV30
AFRDTKTSYEQY
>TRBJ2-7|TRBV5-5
ASSLGTGYEQY
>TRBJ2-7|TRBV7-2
ASSFNNQGPPSYEQY
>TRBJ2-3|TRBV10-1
ASSDEAGSTDTQY
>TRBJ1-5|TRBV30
AWSHNTGGNQPQH
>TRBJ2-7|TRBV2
ASSGAGEGGEQY
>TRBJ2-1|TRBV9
ASSATIGGRAEQF
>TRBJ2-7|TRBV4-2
ASSQAETGHEQY
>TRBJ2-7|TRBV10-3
AISVPLTSGRANPYEQY
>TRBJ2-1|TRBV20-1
SARVGWQF
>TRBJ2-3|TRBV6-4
ASSEAGGTDTQY
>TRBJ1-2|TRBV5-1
ASNGPTMGGYT
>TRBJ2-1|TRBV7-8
ASKWLGDNEQF
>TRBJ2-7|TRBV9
ASSVATSGSYEQY
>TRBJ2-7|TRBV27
ASSPFRTGAAYEQY
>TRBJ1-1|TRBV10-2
ASSTGRAEAF
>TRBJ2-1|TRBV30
AWSVLAGYNEQF
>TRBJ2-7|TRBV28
ASSWGREGRYEQY
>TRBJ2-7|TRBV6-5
ASWGVRDRAYEQY
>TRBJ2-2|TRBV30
AWSVLNTGELF
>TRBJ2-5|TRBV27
ASSLLPAGGYQETQY
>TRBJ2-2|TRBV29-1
SVYHSSGRAPGGELF
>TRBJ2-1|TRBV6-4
ASSELAGANEQF
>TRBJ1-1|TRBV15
ATSRDVWTGRNTEAF
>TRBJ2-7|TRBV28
ASSLRGSYEQY
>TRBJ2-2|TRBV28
ASSLRAGVSANTGELF
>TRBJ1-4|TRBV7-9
ASGTGDEKLF
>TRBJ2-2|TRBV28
ASSSTGTGNTGELF
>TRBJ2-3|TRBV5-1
ASSLNPGGTDTQY
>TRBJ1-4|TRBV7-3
ASSLRGELGEKLF
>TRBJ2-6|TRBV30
AWSGVGSGANVLT
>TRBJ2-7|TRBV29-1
SVELGEGYEQY